The TCR beta chain under discussion was sequenced for a study of T cells after yellow fever vaccination. The CDR3 runs to 14 residues. Trimming left V 6 bases short and J 4 bases short, with 13 bases between. The germline gives CDR1 SEHNR, CDR2 FQNEAQ (reference sequence). TCRdb passed the 5' RACE reads through MiXCR, listing each CDR3 protein once. The data hold 150,000 to 200,000 distinct CDR3 sequences, with approximately 10% observed a single time. The specimen comprised CD8+ T cells sorted from PBMCs, sampled 15 days after the yellow fever booster vaccination. V usage is TRBV7-9 and J usage is TRBJ1-3; a weak D match, TRBD1 (5 bases). This clonotype was obtained from a man aged 18 to 29 who received the YFV17D yellow fever vaccine. DNA for the CDR3: TGTGCCAGCAGGCAGGGAGTACGGGGAAACACCATATATTTT. This gives the protein CASRQGVRGNTIYF.